This is a list of T cell receptor beta chains from one sample in a study of T cells in Graves' hyperthyroidism and ophthalmopathy. TCRdb ran MiXCR on the multiplex PCR reads and lists one entry per CDR3 protein. The table lists 730,000 or so distinct CDR3 sequences, 15% to 20% of them singletons. Sample: blood. The receptors come from a woman aged 45-59 years with Graves' hyperthyroidism that later progressed to Graves' ophthalmopathy. CDR3s include the opening cysteine and the closing phenylalanine or tryptophan. A D gene is named only where the DNA matches it firmly. Only some rows state a clone size, as once, few, many or a class for expanded clones.

v_call: TRBV13
clone_size: many
d_call: -
j_call: TRBJ2-7
cdr3_aa: CASSEATPMGVYEQYF
cdr3_nt: TGTGCCAGCAGCGAAGCAACACCTATGGGGGTTTACGAGCAGTACTTC

v_call: TRBV5-1
clone_size: -
d_call: -
j_call: TRBJ1-4
cdr3_aa: CASSLGVGGNEKLFF
cdr3_nt: TGCGCCAGCAGCTTGGGGGTCGGGGGAAATGAAAAACTGTTTTTT

v_call: TRBV12-3/TRBV12-4
clone_size: few
d_call: TRBD1
j_call: TRBJ2-7
cdr3_aa: CASSLRGHVQYF
cdr3_nt: TGTGCCAGCAGCCTCAGGGGGCACGTGCAGTACTTC

v_call: TRBV5-1
clone_size: -
d_call: -
j_call: TRBJ1-2
cdr3_aa: CASSLRSQTANYGYTF
cdr3_nt: TGCGCCAGCAGCTTGAGATCCCAGACAGCTAACTATGGCTACACCTTC

v_call: TRBV4-1
clone_size: -
d_call: -
j_call: TRBJ1-2
cdr3_aa: CASSQVLGDYDYGYTF
cdr3_nt: TGCGCCAGCAGCCAAGTCTTGGGGGACTATGACTATGGCTACACCTTC

v_call: TRBV6-1
clone_size: many
d_call: -
j_call: TRBJ2-1
cdr3_aa: CASSKGWGSSYNEQFF
cdr3_nt: TGTGCCAGCAGCAAAGGTTGGGGCAGCTCCTACAATGAGCAGTTCTTC

v_call: TRBV7-9
clone_size: few
d_call: -
j_call: TRBJ2-5
cdr3_aa: CASSLVDPQETQYF
cdr3_nt: TGTGCCAGCAGCCTCGTGGACCCACAAGAGACCCAGTACTTC

v_call: TRBV6-1
clone_size: few
d_call: -
j_call: TRBJ1-2
cdr3_aa: CASSETPAIYGYTF
cdr3_nt: TGTGCCAGCAGTGAAACTCCGGCTATCTATGGCTACACCTTC

v_call: TRBV10-2
clone_size: many
d_call: TRBD1
j_call: TRBJ1-1
cdr3_aa: CASSENGQGAYGTEAFF
cdr3_nt: TGCGCCAGCAGTGAGAATGGGCAGGGGGCGTACGGCACTGAAGCTTTCTTT

v_call: TRBV10-3
clone_size: -
d_call: -
j_call: TRBJ2-7
cdr3_aa: CAISRPAGGSYEQYF
cdr3_nt: TGTGCCATCAGCCGACCGGCTGGAGGGTCCTACGAGCAGTACTTC

v_call: TRBV11-2
clone_size: -
d_call: -
j_call: TRBJ1-6
cdr3_aa: CASTPQGFNSPLHF
cdr3_nt: TGTGCCAGCACCCCCCAGGGTTTCAATTCACCCCTCCACTTT

v_call: TRBV20-1
clone_size: few
d_call: -
j_call: TRBJ1-2
cdr3_aa: CSASSAQVPTDYGYTF
cdr3_nt: TGCAGTGCTAGTTCGGCCCAAGTACCCACTGACTATGGCTACACCTTC

v_call: TRBV10-2
clone_size: few
d_call: TRBD2
j_call: TRBJ2-7
cdr3_aa: CASSVTSGGPYEQYF
cdr3_nt: TGCGCCAGCAGTGTGACTAGCGGGGGGCCCTACGAGCAGTACTTC

v_call: TRBV7-2
clone_size: few
d_call: -
j_call: TRBJ2-3
cdr3_aa: CASSRMPYAQYF
cdr3_nt: TGTGCCAGCAGCCGGATGCCTTACGCGCAGTATTTT

v_call: TRBV5-1
clone_size: many
d_call: TRBD1
j_call: TRBJ2-3
cdr3_aa: CASSPTGGTDTQYF
cdr3_nt: TGTGCCAGCAGCCCGACAGGGGGCACAGATACGCAGTATTTT

v_call: TRBV7-6
clone_size: few
d_call: -
j_call: TRBJ2-2
cdr3_aa: CASSWTGAGTGELFF
cdr3_nt: TGTGCCAGCAGCTGGACCGGAGCGGGCACCGGGGAGCTGTTTTTT

v_call: TRBV15
clone_size: few
d_call: -
j_call: TRBJ1-4
cdr3_aa: CATSREQGLTNEKLFF
cdr3_nt: TGTGCCACCAGCAGAGAACAGGGTTTAACTAATGAAAAACTGTTTTTT

v_call: TRBV5-1
clone_size: few
d_call: -
j_call: TRBJ2-2
cdr3_aa: CASSISFRTGELFF
cdr3_nt: TGCGCCAGCAGCATCAGTTTTCGTACCGGGGAGCTGTTTTTT

v_call: TRBV3-1
clone_size: many
d_call: -
j_call: TRBJ2-1
cdr3_aa: CASSQAGGPYNEQFF
cdr3_nt: TGTGCCAGCAGCCAAGCCGGGGGGCCCTACAATGAGCAGTTCTTC

v_call: TRBV20-1
clone_size: -
d_call: -
j_call: TRBJ2-3
cdr3_aa: CSAKVSGTDTQYF
cdr3_nt: TGCAGTGCTAAAGTTTCGGGCACAGATACGCAGTATTTT

v_call: TRBV11-2
clone_size: many
d_call: -
j_call: TRBJ1-1
cdr3_aa: CASSPIQGWPEAFF
cdr3_nt: TGTGCCAGCAGCCCTATACAGGGATGGCCTGAAGCTTTCTTT

v_call: TRBV11-2
clone_size: -
d_call: -
j_call: TRBJ1-5
cdr3_aa: CASSLEPVNQPQHF
cdr3_nt: TGTGCCAGCAGCTTAGAGCCAGTCAATCAGCCCCAGCATTTT

v_call: TRBV18
clone_size: few
d_call: -
j_call: TRBJ2-7
cdr3_aa: CASSRKPLYEQYF
cdr3_nt: TGTGCCAGCTCTCGAAAACCGTTATACGAGCAGTACTTC

v_call: TRBV3-1
clone_size: -
d_call: TRBD2
j_call: TRBJ2-7
cdr3_aa: CASSQGLAGASYEQYF
cdr3_nt: TGTGCCAGCAGCCAAGGACTAGCGGGGGCTTCCTACGAGCAGTACTTC

v_call: TRBV7-9
clone_size: -
d_call: -
j_call: TRBJ1-2
cdr3_aa: CASSFGTVSYGYTF
cdr3_nt: TGTGCCAGCAGCTTCGGGACGGTCTCCTATGGCTACACCTTC

v_call: TRBV5-6
clone_size: -
d_call: -
j_call: TRBJ1-6
cdr3_aa: CASSSPGLGSPLHF
cdr3_nt: TGTGCCAGCAGCTCCCCGGGGTTGGGGTCACCCCTCCACTTT

v_call: TRBV7-7
clone_size: many
d_call: -
j_call: TRBJ2-3
cdr3_aa: CASSRRAGPTDTQYF
cdr3_nt: TGTGCTAGCAGCCGAAGGGCGGGGCCCACAGATACGCAGTATTTT

v_call: TRBV10-2
clone_size: -
d_call: TRBD2
j_call: TRBJ2-3
cdr3_aa: CASSERSSGTPSTDTQYF
cdr3_nt: TGCGCCAGCAGTGAGAGGTCTAGCGGGACCCCTAGCACAGATACGCAGTATTTT

v_call: TRBV19
clone_size: -
d_call: TRBD1
j_call: TRBJ2-3
cdr3_aa: CASRTPGGIPPDTQYF
cdr3_nt: TGTGCCAGTAGAACACCAGGGGGCATTCCCCCAGATACGCAGTATTTT

v_call: TRBV6-1
clone_size: few
d_call: -
j_call: TRBJ1-5
cdr3_aa: CASSEWGDGLEPQHF
cdr3_nt: TGTGCCAGCAGTGAATGGGGGGACGGTCTTGAGCCCCAGCATTTT

v_call: TRBV2
clone_size: -
d_call: TRBD2
j_call: TRBJ2-3
cdr3_aa: CASKLAGGPDTQYF
cdr3_nt: TGTGCCAGCAAGCTAGCGGGGGGACCAGATACGCAGTATTTT

v_call: TRBV7-6
clone_size: -
d_call: -
j_call: TRBJ1-4
cdr3_aa: CASSQLGFLGKLFF
cdr3_nt: TGTGCCAGCAGCCAACTGGGGTTCCTCGGAAAACTGTTTTTT

v_call: TRBV19
clone_size: -
d_call: TRBD1
j_call: TRBJ1-1
cdr3_aa: CASSMFQGAGEAFF
cdr3_nt: TGTGCCAGTAGTATGTTTCAGGGGGCCGGTGAAGCTTTCTTT

v_call: TRBV11-2
clone_size: many
d_call: -
j_call: TRBJ1-2
cdr3_aa: CASSLEVSGSRGYTF
cdr3_nt: TGTGCCAGCAGCTTAGAGGTTTCCGGGTCTAGGGGCTACACCTTC

v_call: TRBV12-3/TRBV12-4
clone_size: few
d_call: TRBD1
j_call: TRBJ2-7
cdr3_aa: CASRRQGVYEQYF
cdr3_nt: TGTGCCAGCAGGAGACAGGGGGTCTACGAGCAGTACTTC

v_call: TRBV6-5
clone_size: few
d_call: TRBD1
j_call: TRBJ1-4
cdr3_aa: CASSRATGATNEKLFF
cdr3_nt: TGTGCCAGCAGTCGAGCTACAGGGGCAACTAATGAAAAACTGTTTTTT

v_call: TRBV5-8
clone_size: few
d_call: -
j_call: TRBJ1-3
cdr3_aa: CASSLDAVGNTIYF
cdr3_nt: TGTGCCAGCAGCTTGGATGCAGTCGGAAACACCATATATTTT

v_call: TRBV12-3/TRBV12-4
clone_size: many
d_call: -
j_call: TRBJ1-2
cdr3_aa: CASRPQGPIHGYTF
cdr3_nt: TGTGCCAGCAGACCACAGGGCCCTATACATGGCTACACCTTC